Shown below are 27 T cell receptor beta chains from a single sample sequenced in a study of blood T cell repertoires in COVID-19. The protocol was immunoSEQ multiplex PCR, while the TCRdb copy is restricted to in-frame clones and leaves out a portion. The table has 65,000 to 70,000 clones, 65% to 85% seen once; the top ten hold just over 4.5%. Sample: peripheral blood. Source of these receptors: a woman aged 55-70 years with acute or convalescent COVID-19.

This clone showed up just once. The same CDR3 can be traced to other DNA sequences in this sample. The rearrangement uses TRBV18 and TRBJ2-4, with D hard to call. The CDR3 runs 15 residues. The V gene lost 3 bases and the J gene lost 0 bases, with 9 bases spanning the gap. The germline CDR1 and CDR2 sequences are KGHSH and LQKENI. This CDR3 is CASSPPYQAKNIQYF. The CDR3 DNA sequence: TGTGCCAGCTCACCGCCCTACCAAGCCAAAAACATTCAGTACTTC. Based on the CDR3 plus reference TRBV18 and TRBJ2-4, the full variable domain is NAGVMQNPRHLVRRRGQEARLRCSPMKGHSHVYWYRQLPEEGLKFMVYLQKENIIDESGMPKERFSAEFPKEGPSILRIQQVVRGDSAAYFCASSPPYQAKNIQYFGAGTRLSVL.

The chain is built from TRBV18 and TRBJ1-2; 11 bases match TRBD1. The CDR3 spans 13 residues. The germline CDR1 and CDR2 sequences are KGHSH and LQKENI. Germline trimming cut 4 bases from V and 6 bases from J; bases unmatched to any gene: 1. CDR3 sequence: CASSRTGGDGYTF. CDR3 bases: TGTGCCAGCTCACGGACAGGGGGCGATGGCTACACCTTC.

The chain couples TRBV5-1 to TRBJ1-1; no clear D gene. Germline lookup yields CDR1 SGHRS and CDR2 YFSETQ. V lost 4 bases to trimming and J lost 1 base, with 11 bases between them. The CDR3 sequence is 14 residues long. For the CDR3, the DNA is TGCGCCAGCAGCCCCCGTGCGAGGAACACTGAAGCTTTCTTT. Translation: CASSPRARNTEAFF.

The chain links TRBV2 to TRBJ1-5, with D perhaps TRBD1 (6 bases). This CDR3 has 16 amino acids. Trimming shortened V by 6 bases and J by 1 base, and 16 bases separated the two germline ends. Per the germline V gene, CDR1 is SNHLY and CDR2 is FYNNEI. CDR3 in amino acids: CASRDDRSGSNQPQHF. CDR3 DNA sequence: TGTGCCAGCAGGGATGACAGGTCCGGAAGCAATCAGCCCCAGCATTTT.

This clone was detected only a few times. This chain joins TRBV7-3 and TRBJ2-2; TRBD1 might be the D (6 bases). The CDR3 extends over 13 amino acids. The V end was cut by 3 bases, the J end by 5 bases, with 7 bases between. Germline CDR1 is SGHTA and CDR2 is FQGTGA. The chain's CDR3 is CASSLRGTGELFF. CDR3 bases: TGTGCCAGCAGCTTGAGGGGGACCGGGGAGCTGTTTTTT.

This clone was observed a handful of times. The chain combines TRBV19 with TRBJ2-7; TRBD1 might be the D (6 bases). The CDR3 totals 15 residues. Trimming pared 5 bases from V and 2 bases from J, leaving 16 bases between. The germline CDR1 and CDR2 sequences are LNHDA and SQIVND (reference sequence). The CDR3 region has the DNA TGTGCCAGTAGTGAATCGGGACAAACCACCTACGAGCAGTACTTC. Its translation is CASSESGQTTYEQYF. The full variable domain, with the rest looked up from reference TRBV19 and TRBJ2-7, is DGGITQSPKYLFRKEGQNVTLSCEQNLNHDAMYWYRQDPGQGLRLIYYSQIVNDFQKGDIAEGYSVSREKKESFPLTVTSAQKNPTAFYLCASSESGQTTYEQYFGPGTRLTVT.

The chain recombines TRBV6-1 with TRBJ1-2; 9 bases fit TRBD1. Trimming took 1 base from V and 7 from J; bases not matched to a gene: 1. Looked up from germline, CDR1 is MNHNS and CDR2 is SASEGT. The length of the CDR3 is 13 residues. The CDR3 sequence is CASSEVTGGGYTF. CDR3 coding DNA: TGTGCCAGCAGTGAAGTGACAGGGGGTGGCTACACCTTC.

V and J are TRBV10-2 and TRBJ1-1; TRBD1 might be the D (5 bases). The CDR3 spans 14 residues. CDR1 and CDR2 from the germline V gene are WSHSY and SAAADI. V was pared by 2 bases and J by 7 bases, with 14 bases between. CDR3 nucleotide sequence: TGCGCCAGCAGTGAGCCCCCAGGGTCGGTTGAAGCTTTCTTT. As protein: CASSEPPGSVEAFF.

The gene calls are TRBV3-1 (or the pseudogene TRBV3-2) and TRBJ2-7, with 12 nucleotides matching TRBD2. Germline trimming cut 2 bases from V and 7 bases from J; bases unmatched to any gene: 6. The CDR3 is 15 amino acids. CDR1 and CDR2 from the germline V gene are LGHDT and YNNKEL (reference sequence). CDR3 sequence reads: CASSQLAGGLREQYF. The DNA for the CDR3 is TGTGCCAGCAGCCAACTAGCGGGGGGGCTTAGGGAGCAGTACTTC.

This chain joins TRBV6-2 or TRBV6-3 and TRBJ1-5; 7 bases match TRBD1. The ends lost 1 base at V and 0 bases at J; junction bases unmatched: 6. Germline assignment: CDR1 MNHEY and CDR2 SVGEGT. CDR3 size: 17 residues. As DNA, the CDR3 is TGTGCCAGCAGTTACTGGGGGACAGAGTATAGCAATCAGCCCCAGCATTTT. It codes for CASSYWGTEYSNQPQHF.

V gene TRBV5-1 combines with J gene TRBJ2-2; tentatively, D is TRBD1 (5 bases). The CDR3 runs 15 residues. Trimming left V 0 bases short and J 5 bases short, with 11 bases between. The germline gives CDR1 SGHRS, CDR2 YFSETQ. The CDR3 DNA follows: TGCGCCAGCAGCTTGGGCAGGGAAGGTACCGGGGAGCTGTTTTTT. It encodes CASSLGREGTGELFF.

The gene calls are TRBV27 and TRBJ1-5; D is possibly TRBD1 (6 bases). Germline CDR1 is MNHEY and CDR2 is SMNVEV (reference sequence). V was cut by 2 bases and J by 4 bases, with 15 bases left in between. The CDR3 totals 16 residues. CDR3 sequence reads: CASSLRGGEGNQPQHF. CDR3 sequence (DNA): TGTGCCAGCAGTTTACGAGGGGGTGAGGGTAATCAGCCCCAGCATTTT.

In this sample, this clone turned up once. The gene calls are TRBV3-1 (or the pseudogene TRBV3-2) and TRBJ2-1; 12 bases line up with TRBD2. After removal of 4 bases from V and 4 bases from J, the junction contained 5 bases not matched to a gene. The CDR3 is made up of 16 amino acids. Germline-derived CDR1 and CDR2 are LGHDT and YNNKEL (reference sequence). This CDR3 reads CASSRTTSGGYNEQFF. The CDR3 coding sequence is TGTGCCAGCAGCCGAACGACTAGCGGGGGTTACAATGAGCAGTTCTTC.

The chain couples TRBV19 to TRBJ2-7; 8 bases agree with TRBD2. With 2 bases clipped from V and 2 bases from J, the junction kept 2 bases outside the gene matches. Germline CDR1 is LNHDA and CDR2 is SQIVND (reference sequence). CDR3 length: 14 amino acids. CDR3 region: CASSIIAGTYEQYF. The CDR3 DNA sequence: TGTGCCAGTAGTATAATAGCGGGGACCTACGAGCAGTACTTC.

The genes are TRBV7-9 and TRBJ1-1, with D possibly being TRBD1 (5 bases). Germline V gives CDR1 SEHNR, CDR2 FQNEAQ (reference sequence). The CDR3 sequence is 15 residues long. V was pared by 1 base and J by 6 bases, with 15 bases between. CDR3: CASSLDPGWGAEAFF. CDR3 DNA sequence: TGTGCCAGCAGCTTAGATCCGGGTTGGGGCGCTGAAGCTTTCTTT. The full variable domain, completed using reference TRBV7-9 and TRBJ1-1, is DTGVSQNPRHKITKRGQNVTFRCDPISEHNRLYWYRQTLGQGPEFLTYFQNEAQLEKSRLLSDRFSAERPKGSFSTLEIQRTEQGDSAMYLCASSLDPGWGAEAFFGQGTRLTVV.

The J gene is TRBJ2-7, the V gene TRBV5-1; 9 bases map to TRBD1. The CDR3 is 15 amino acids. In germline, CDR1 is SGHRS, CDR2 YFSETQ. Trimming took 0 bases from V and 3 from J; bases not matched to a gene: 4. CDR3 coding DNA: TGCGCCAGCAGCTTGGGGGGGACAGGGATCTACGAGCAGTACTTC. This encodes CASSLGGTGIYEQYF. Full variable domain (outside the CDR3, taken from reference TRBV5-1 and TRBJ2-7): KAGVTQTPRYLIKTRGQQVTLSCSPISGHRSVSWYQQTPGQGLQFLFEYFSETQRNKGNFPGRFSGRQFSNSRSEMNVSTLELGDSALYLCASSLGGTGIYEQYFGPGTRLTVT.

The rearrangement links TRBV27 to TRBJ2-2; 7 bases match TRBD1. The germline CDR1 and CDR2 sequences are MNHEY and SMNVEV (reference sequence). Trimming at V came to 7 bases and at J to 2 bases, leaving 10 bases not matched to a gene. The CDR3 contains 16 residues. CDR3 amino acids: CASNRAGTANTGELFF. The CDR3 region has the DNA TGTGCCAGCAACCGAGCCGGGACAGCAAACACCGGGGAGCTGTTTTTT.

The J gene is TRBJ2-2, the V gene TRBV19; 9 nucleotides match TRBD1. CDR3 length: 16 residues. In germline, CDR1 is LNHDA, CDR2 SQIVND (reference sequence). The V segment lost 4 bases and the J segment 0 bases; nucleotides outside the gene matches: 3. The CDR3, as DNA: TGTGCCAGTAGTACCGGGACAGGGTCGAACACCGGGGAGCTGTTTTTT. It specifies CASSTGTGSNTGELFF. Supplemented by reference TRBV19 and TRBJ2-2, the full variable domain reads DGGITQSPKYLFRKEGQNVTLSCEQNLNHDAMYWYRQDPGQGLRLIYYSQIVNDFQKGDIAEGYSVSREKKESFPLTVTSAQKNPTAFYLCASSTGTGSNTGELFFGEGSRLTVL.

The chain recombines TRBV10-2 with TRBJ1-5, with D maybe TRBD1 (6 bases). The V gene lost 10 bases and the J gene lost 7 bases, with 14 bases spanning the gap. Germline CDR1 is WSHSY and CDR2 is SAAADI. CDR3 length equals 12 residues. For the CDR3, the DNA is TGCGCCACCCAGACAGGTATCCAGCCCCAGCATTTT. It translates to CATQTGIQPQHF.

The chain combines TRBV19 with TRBJ1-4; D ambiguous. The ends were cut back, 7 bases at V and 7 bases at J, with 22 bases in the middle. Germline loops: CDR1 LNHDA, CDR2 SQIVND (reference sequence). This CDR3 comprises 16 residues. The CDR3 here is CASTLHPGGVSEKLFF. The DNA for the CDR3 is TGTGCCAGTACCCTTCACCCTGGCGGGGTTAGTGAAAAACTGTTTTTT. Variable domain in full (rest from reference TRBV19 and TRBJ1-4): DGGITQSPKYLFRKEGQNVTLSCEQNLNHDAMYWYRQDPGQGLRLIYYSQIVNDFQKGDIAEGYSVSREKKESFPLTVTSAQKNPTAFYLCASTLHPGGVSEKLFFGSGTQLSVL.

The V gene is TRBV24-1, the J gene TRBJ2-3, with D maybe TRBD2 (5 bases). With 5 bases removed from V and 0 bases from J, the gap between germline ends came to 11 bases. This CDR3 is built from 15 residues. Germline loops: CDR1 KGHDR, CDR2 SFDVKD. CDR3 region: CATSVREFSTDTQYF. The CDR3, as DNA: TGTGCCACCAGTGTTAGGGAGTTTAGCACAGATACGCAGTATTTT.

The chain couples TRBV3-1 (or the pseudogene TRBV3-2) to TRBJ2-2, with D perhaps matching TRBD2 (5 bases). The CDR3 totals 16 residues. Germline V CDR1 and CDR2: LGHDT, YNNKEL (reference sequence). V lost 2 bases and J 5 bases, leaving 15 bases between the germline ends. DNA of the CDR3: TGTGCCAGCAGCCAAAGATACCCGAGGGAGACCGGGGAGCTGTTTTTT. Its protein is CASSQRYPRETGELFF.

This CDR3 is CASSVVEGNTIYF. Here the CDR3 DNA reads TGTGCCAGCAGCGTAGTAGAAGGAAACACCATATATTTT. V and J are TRBV9 and TRBJ1-3; D uncertain. The CDR3 covers 13 residues. V lost 0 bases and J 4 bases, leaving 5 bases between the germline ends. The germline gives CDR1 SGDLS, CDR2 YYNGEE.

The chain couples TRBV13 to TRBJ2-2; 7 bases match TRBD1. V lost 3 bases to trimming and J lost 5 bases; unmatched junction nucleotides: 0. The CDR3 length is 13 residues. Germline V gene sequence: CDR1 PRHDT, CDR2 FYEKMQ (reference sequence). CDR3 sequence reads: CASSFRGTGELFF. CDR3 DNA: TGTGCCAGCAGCTTCAGGGGGACCGGGGAGCTGTTTTTT.

This chain links TRBV19 with TRBJ1-5; 7 positions agree with TRBD1. Germline V lookup: CDR1 LNHDA, CDR2 SQIVND (reference sequence). After removal of 4 bases from V and 4 bases from J, the junction contained 7 bases not matched to a gene. CDR3 size: 15 residues. The chain's CDR3 is CASSKAGTVNQPQHF. DNA of the CDR3: TGTGCCAGTAGTAAGGCCGGGACAGTAAATCAGCCCCAGCATTTT.

The rearrangement links TRBV9 to TRBJ2-3; weak D call: TRBD2 (6 bases). The length of the CDR3 is 16 residues. V shed 0 bases and J shed 0 bases, with 11 bases lying between them. CDR1 and CDR2 from the germline V gene are SGDLS and YYNGEE. This CDR3 is CASSVGSSGSTDTQYF. CDR3 DNA: TGTGCCAGCAGCGTAGGAAGTAGCGGTAGCACAGATACGCAGTATTTT.

The chain combines TRBV3-1 (or the pseudogene TRBV3-2) with TRBJ1-1; unclear D gene. V lost 1 base, J lost 11 bases, and 11 bases lay in between. The germline V gene encodes CDR1 LGHDT and CDR2 YNNKEL (reference sequence). There are 12 residues in the CDR3. The CDR3 reads CASSQGTRRAFF. The CDR3 nucleotides read TGTGCCAGCAGCCAAGGGACCAGGAGGGCTTTCTTT.